This TCR beta chain was sequenced during a study of identical twins. J lost 12 bases, V lost 6 bases, and 10 bases had no gene match. The CDR3 covers 12 residues. Ten or more counts support this clonotype. Using its own MiXCR run on the 5' RACE reads, TCRdb lists one record per CDR3 protein. The sample records approximately 700,000 distinct CDR3 sequences, roughly 20% being singletons. This same sample was also part of a study on T cells expressing NK-cell markers. This second study says: Each TCR beta repertoire originated in sorted T cells that were CD3+CD56+NKG2C+, CD3+CD56+NKG2C- or CD3+CD56-NKG2C+. Whether the expanded NKG2C+ T cell clones recognized HCMV remained unclear.

The sequence came from a woman younger than 30 in good health. Sequencing was done on a sample of PBMCs. V gene TRBV12-3 or TRBV12-4 combines with J gene TRBJ1-1; 7 bases line up with TRBD1. CDR3 sequence: CASRADRAPPFF. Written as DNA, the CDR3 is TGTGCCAGCAGGGCTGACAGGGCCCCTCCTTTCTTT.